What follows is one T cell receptor beta chain and its context. This clone was observed once. Its cognate antigen has yet to be identified. Per-nucleotide qualities are absent, and no much larger clonotype sits a single base away. The CDR3 regions of human TCRbeta chains were analyzed by immunosequencing. In the source study's methods: TCRs in the repertoires were matched against a reference library of SARS-CoV-2-specific TCRs that had been generated with the MIRA antigen-specificity platform. Breadth was defined as the fraction of unique TCRs that were SARS-CoV-2-associated. Depth was defined as the fraction of total T cells that were SARS-CoV-2-associated. Each spike-specific TCR was assigned to its reactive spike region and to a CD4 or CD8 class using the MIRA data. Log10-transformed breadth and depth values were compared by one-way ANOVA with Sidak's multiple comparisons tests. TCRdb obtained this table from immuneACCESS and retained in-frame rearrangements with V and J assigned. These tables miss some clones; where compared with another copy, unresolved V genes account for less than half of the shortfall, and the remainder is unexplained. Clone size and V and J calls were adopted from that table, with D and trimming inferred from the DNA. A total of some 130,000 clones appear in this sample, 70% to 90% of them only once. The ten largest clones add up to 1.9% of the sample.

The data are from a study of T cell responses to AZD1222 COVID-19 vaccine (dated by TCRdb to the early 2020s). Notes on the research overall: AZD1222 recipients given second doses at about 4 weeks or at about 12 weeks were pooled, since spike-specific TCR depth and breadth were not found to differ between the two schedules. TCR sequencing was performed for fewer than 250 trial participants, of whom some 200 were given two doses of AZD1222 and approximately 26 were given two doses of MenACWY control vaccine. Trial participants were enrolled by age into subgroups of 18-55, 56-69 and 70-plus years, and about 150, 27 and 61 TCR-sequenced participants, respectively, were included in these subgroups. General study outcomes and caveats: Conclusions about previously exposed vaccinees are limited because only a handful of AZD1222 recipients were SARS-CoV-2 seropositive at baseline. After two AZD1222 doses, both the breadth and the depth of spike-specific TCRs were significantly higher than at day 0 and than in MenACWY recipients. Because no day 14 peak-response samples were available, the repertoires could be characterized only after the peak T cell response. The vaccine-associated CD4 TCRs covered the entire spike protein, and the dominant responses fell in regions 160-218 and 743-854. The 56-69-year group was small, and its depth increase did not reach significance, likely because of low power. Participants were mostly white British, with more females than males. The authors suggested clonal diversity may have been underestimated. Reportedly, almost half of the unique spike-specific TCRs recognized epitopes lying outside the regions that are mutated in the B.1.351 and B.1.1.7 variants.

Its CDR3 holds 14 amino acids, cysteine through phenylalanine. Only the CDR3 region is kept as DNA, spanning 42 bases read in frame from base 1. Based on the germline V gene (reference sequence), the CDR1 and CDR2 sequences are SGHKS and YYEKEE. V is cut by 0 bases and J by 1 base, and the space between the germline ends is 7 bases. Read against the paper, the sample's time point label means: baseline before first vaccination. Vaccinee samples came from UK trials COV001 and COV002, including a single-blind randomized controlled phase 2/3 trial of AZD1222 (ChAdOx1 nCoV-19) in healthy adults. Trial participant PBMC samples were collected at day 0 and day 28 after the second dose for TCRbeta chain sequencing.

This clonotype originated in an adult in good health. The rearranged chain carries TRBV5-5 and TRBJ1-1, with no confidently assigned D gene. The sample here was peripheral blood, taken on day 0 of AZD1222 vaccination. The DNA sequence is given as TGTGCCAGCAGCTTGGGGAACCCGAACACTGAAGCTTTCTTT. Its coded protein is CASSLGNPNTEAFF. The entire variable domain, with the stretches around the CDR3 drawn from the reference TRBV5-5 and TRBJ1-1 proteins, is DAGVTQSPTHLIKTRGQQVTLRCSPISGHKSVSWYQQVLGQGPQFIFQYYEKEERGRGNFPDRFSARQFPNYSSELNVNALLLGDSALYLCASSLGNPNTEAFFGQGTRLTVV.